The 29 T cell receptor beta chains below come from one sample, sequenced in a study of cytomegalovirus exposure and HLA in healthy donors. The PCR had 60 Vbeta and 13 Jbeta primers. The table came from immunoSEQ multiplex PCR; TCRdb's copy has only in-frame clones and leaves some out. The table includes fewer than 180,000 clones, roughly 77% detected once. The sequenced material came from PBMCs. These TCRs come from a human donor in good health.

This clone was observed a handful of times. The V gene is TRBV4-2, the J gene TRBJ2-1; 9 bases agree with TRBD2. In germline, CDR1 is LGHNA, CDR2 YNFKEQ. There are 16 residues in the CDR3. Trimming removed 1 base from V and 12 bases from J; junction bases left unmatched: 13. CDR3 bases: TGTGCCAGCAGCCAAGCCCCTAGCGGGACCGTTGGCGTGCAGTTCTTC. It is translated as CASSQAPSGTVGVQFF.

The V and J genes are TRBV6-1 and TRBJ2-3; 7 positions agree with TRBD2. The CDR3 totals 16 residues. CDR1 is MNHNS, CDR2 SASEGT, per germline. The ends lost 2 bases at V and 1 base at J; junction bases unmatched: 6. The DNA for the CDR3 is TGTGCCAGCAGTGAATTCCGGGCGGGAGGCACAGATACGCAGTATTTT. It encodes CASSEFRAGGTDTQYF.

This clone was detected a few times. J is TRBJ2-3 and V is TRBV5-5, with 8 bases aligning to TRBD2. V dropped 0 bases and J dropped 2; count of bases not matched to a gene: 5. The CDR3 is 16 residues long. Germline lookup yields CDR1 SGHKS and CDR2 YYEKEE (reference sequence). The CDR3: CASSLGVAGPTDTQYF. DNA of the CDR3: TGTGCCAGCAGCTTGGGGGTAGCGGGACCCACAGATACGCAGTATTTT.

The V gene is TRBV11-2, the J gene TRBJ2-7, with a tentative D call TRBD1 (6 bases). Trimming took 3 bases from V and 3 from J, leaving 15 bases between them. Germline V gene lookup returns CDR1 SGHAT and CDR2 FQNNGV. The CDR3 runs to 15 residues. CDR3 bases: TGTGCCAGCAGCTTTCAACAGGGTAGGCTCTACGAGCAGTACTTC. This codes for CASSFQQGRLYEQYF.

The chain is built from TRBV30 and TRBJ1-2, with unresolved D. From germline, CDR1 is GTSNPN and CDR2 SVGIG (reference sequence). CDR3 size: 13 residues. Between the trimmed V and J ends, which lost 0 bases and 13 bases, there was a span of 18 bases. The CDR3 coding sequence is TGTGCCTGGAGTGTACGTGGAGCGGTGTCTTTCACCTTC. This sequence encodes CAWSVRGAVSFTF.

This clone was counted only a few times. The chain carries TRBV10-2 and TRBJ2-7; tentatively, D is TRBD1 (6 bases). This CDR3 spans 13 amino acids. Looked up from germline, CDR1 is WSHSY and CDR2 is SAAADI. V dropped 6 bases and J dropped 0 bases, with 9 bases sitting between them. The CDR3 is CASRRTASYEQYF. CDR3 bases: TGCGCCAGCAGGAGGACAGCCTCCTACGAGCAGTACTTC.

V and J are TRBV5-1 and TRBJ1-2, with a tentative D call TRBD1 (6 bases). CDR1 is SGHRS and CDR2 is YFSETQ in the germline V gene. Trimming left V 0 bases short and J 4 bases short, with 10 bases between. This CDR3 region has 14 residues. CDR3 loop: CASSLGTVSYGYTF. The CDR3 DNA follows: TGCGCCAGCAGCTTGGGGACAGTTAGCTATGGCTACACCTTC.

The V gene is TRBV7-9, the J gene TRBJ2-5, with TRBD1 identical over 7 bases. Per germline, CDR1 SEHNR and CDR2 FQNEAQ (reference sequence). Germline trimming cut 5 bases from V and 2 bases from J; bases unmatched to any gene: 8. The CDR3 covers 15 residues. The CDR3 reads CASSLGDRDQETQYF. As DNA, the CDR3 is TGTGCCAGCAGCCTGGGCGACAGGGATCAAGAGACCCAGTACTTC. The full variable domain, completed using reference TRBV7-9 and TRBJ2-5, is DTGVSQNPRHKITKRGQNVTFRCDPISEHNRLYWYRQTLGQGPEFLTYFQNEAQLEKSRLLSDRFSAERPKGSFSTLEIQRTEQGDSAMYLCASSLGDRDQETQYFGPGTRLLVL.

The chain has TRBV7-8 and TRBJ1-4; D gene unclear. This CDR3 has 16 amino acids. Germline CDR1 reads SGHVS; CDR2 reads FQNEAQ. Trimming stripped 4 bases from V and 1 base from J, with 13 bases between. In DNA, the CDR3 is TGTGCCAGCAGCTCCCCACGGGTTGGAACTAATGAAAAACTGTTTTTT. Its protein product is CASSSPRVGTNEKLFF. The full variable domain, rest sourced from reference TRBV7-8 and TRBJ1-4, is GAGVSQSPRYKVAKRGQDVALRCDPISGHVSLFWYQQALGQGPEFLTYFQNEAQLDKSGLPSDRFFAERPEGSVSTLKIQRTQQEDSAVYLCASSSPRVGTNEKLFFGSGTQLSVL.

This clone has a single count. The chain joins TRBV30 to TRBJ1-4; D gene unclear. Germline CDR1 GTSNPN, CDR2 SVGIG (reference sequence). This CDR3 region has 13 residues. Trimming removed 3 bases from V and 0 bases from J, with 5 bases in between. The DNA of the CDR3 is TGTGCCTGGAGCCGGTCAACTAATGAAAAACTGTTTTTT. It yields the protein CAWSRSTNEKLFF.

Written as DNA, the CDR3 is TGTGCCAGCAGCTTCGACAGGGGGACCAAAAACATTCAGTACTTC. Residues: CASSFDRGTKNIQYF. V usage is TRBV7-9 and J usage is TRBJ2-4; TRBD1 aligns across 9 bases. CDR1 is SEHNR and CDR2 is FQNEAQ in the germline V gene (reference sequence). This CDR3 region has 15 residues. Losses at the gene ends were 3 bases for V and 2 bases for J; bases not matched to a gene: 2.

The CDR3 is CASSRGVKYNEQFF. CDR3 nucleotides: TGTGCCAGCAGCCGGGGGGTAAAGTACAATGAGCAGTTCTTC. The rearrangement links TRBV6-5 to TRBJ2-1; 7 nucleotides agree with TRBD2. V shed 6 bases, J shed 4 bases, and the junction held 6 bases outside the gene matches. Germline lookup yields CDR1 MNHEY and CDR2 SVGAGI. The CDR3 is made up of 14 amino acids.

CDR3 in DNA: TGCAGCGTTGAACAGGGGGGGAACACTGAAGCTTTCTTT. Translated, it gives CSVEQGGNTEAFF. The chain couples TRBV29-1 to TRBJ1-1; TRBD1 matches at 7 bases. CDR3 length equals 13 residues. J was trimmed by 1 base and V by 2 bases; bases with no gene match: 1. The germline V gene has CDR1 SQVTM and CDR2 ANQGSEA.

This clone appeared a single time. Here the CDR3 reads CASSPGYGGGTEAFF. The CDR3 bases are TGCGCCAGCAGCCCCGGTTATGGGGGGGGAACTGAAGCTTTCTTT. The genes are TRBV5-1 and TRBJ1-1, with D maybe TRBD1 (5 bases). Germline V lookup: CDR1 SGHRS, CDR2 YFSETQ. The CDR3 runs to 15 residues. The V end lost 4 bases, the J end lost 5 bases, and 18 bases lay between the germline ends.

The gene calls are TRBV6-6 and TRBJ1-2, with 8 nucleotides matching TRBD1. This CDR3 spans 16 amino acids. V dropped 0 bases and J dropped 4; count of bases not matched to a gene: 7. The V gene's germline CDR1 is MNHNY and CDR2 SVGAGI (reference sequence). In DNA form, the CDR3 reads TGTGCCAGCAGTTACTCGGGCAGGGGGCAGGTCTATGGCTACACCTTC. Residues: CASSYSGRGQVYGYTF.

This clone was found once. J is TRBJ1-5 and V is TRBV19; D might be TRBD1 (5 bases). Germline-derived CDR1 and CDR2 are LNHDA and SQIVND (reference sequence). This CDR3 has 14 amino acids. V shed 5 bases and J shed 6 bases, with 14 bases lying between them. The CDR3 bases are TGTGCCAGTAGTTGGAAGGGGCCGGGTCAGCCCCAGCATTTT. Translation: CASSWKGPGQPQHF.

This chain connects TRBV28 to TRBJ2-1; 10 bases are shared with TRBD1. CDR3 length: 16 residues. The ends lost 4 bases at V and 9 bases at J; junction bases unmatched: 12. Germline V gene sequence: CDR1 MDHEN, CDR2 SYDVKM. For the CDR3, the DNA is TGTGCCAGCAGTTCCCCATCCGGGACAGGGGTGGGTGAGCAGTTCTTC. Protein sequence: CASSSPSGTGVGEQFF.

J is TRBJ2-3 and V is TRBV28, with 7 bases aligning to TRBD2. CDR1 is MDHEN, CDR2 SYDVKM, per germline. CDR3 length equals 15 residues. V was pared by 10 bases and J by 0 bases, with 10 bases of the junction left unmatched. CDR3 in amino acids: CATKATSASTDTQYF. CDR3 nucleotides: TGTGCCACCAAGGCCACTAGCGCAAGCACAGATACGCAGTATTTT. The whole variable domain, filled in from reference TRBV28 and TRBJ2-3, reads DVKVTQSSRYLVKRTGEKVFLECVQDMDHENMFWYRQDPGLGLRLIYFSYDVKMKEKGDIPEGYSVSREKKERFSLILESASTNQTSMYLCATKATSASTDTQYFGPGTRLTVL.

Only a few counts were recorded for this clone. This chain connects TRBV7-2 to TRBJ2-2, with 12 bases that match TRBD2. The CDR3 sequence is 15 residues long. V was pared by 4 bases and J by 5 bases, with 2 bases of the junction left unmatched. The V gene's germline CDR1 is SGHTA and CDR2 FQGNSA. The CDR3 bases are TGTGCCAGCAGCTCGGGACTAGCGGGTACCGGGGAGCTGTTTTTT. Translating gives CASSSGLAGTGELFF.

The chain carries TRBV2 and TRBJ1-1; TRBD1 is a possible D gene (6 bases). Germline CDR1 SNHLY, CDR2 FYNNEI. Trimming stripped 1 base from V and 4 bases from J, with 10 bases between. The CDR3 has 14 residues. The CDR3 sequence is CASSEEGGGTEAFF. The CDR3 DNA reads TGTGCCAGCAGTGAAGAGGGAGGGGGCACTGAAGCTTTCTTT.

This sequence joins TRBV21-1 and TRBJ1-6; the table's D call of TRBD1 was not tested on the DNA. TRBV21-1 is assigned pseudogene status. The CDR3 length is 15 residues. CDR3 bases: TGTGCCAGCAACAGGACAGTCGGATACGCCCAGCCCCTCCACTTT. Translated, it gives CASNRTVGYAQPLHF.

This sequence joins TRBV7-9 and TRBJ2-2; no clear D. The germline gives CDR1 SEHNR, CDR2 FQNEAQ (reference sequence). The ends were cut back, 4 bases at V and 3 bases at J, with 3 bases in the middle. The CDR3 spans 12 residues. In nucleotides, the CDR3 is TGTGCCAGCAGCTCCGACACCGGGGAGCTGTTTTTT. Protein sequence: CASSSDTGELFF.

This sequence joins TRBV7-9 and TRBJ1-5; no definite D call. The V and J ends lost 3 bases and 2 bases respectively, with 5 bases between them. Per the germline V gene, CDR1 is SEHNR and CDR2 is FQNEAQ (reference sequence). CDR3 size: 13 residues. The CDR3 sequence: CASSFTGNQPQHF. The CDR3 nucleotides are TGTGCCAGCAGCTTTACAGGCAATCAGCCCCAGCATTTT.

CDR3 DNA sequence: TGTGCCATCAGTGATGGGACAGGTGCAACTAATGAAAAACTGTTTTTT. Translating it yields CAISDGTGATNEKLFF. J is TRBJ1-4 and V is TRBV10-3; 8 bases are shared with TRBD1. The CDR3 contains 16 residues. After removal of 3 bases from V and 0 bases from J, the junction contained 3 bases not matched to a gene. Germline CDR1 reads ENHRY; CDR2 reads SYGVKD.

The J gene is TRBJ1-3, the V gene TRBV7-9, with D hard to call. This CDR3 region has 13 residues. V was clipped by 10 bases and J by 0 bases, with 10 bases between them. From germline, CDR1 is SEHNR and CDR2 FQNEAQ (reference sequence). Here the CDR3 reads CAIAWASGNTIYF. In DNA, the CDR3 is TGTGCCATCGCGTGGGCCTCTGGAAACACCATATATTTT.

This chain links TRBV7-9 with TRBJ2-1; D may be TRBD2 (5 bases). Germline loops: CDR1 SEHNR, CDR2 FQNEAQ (reference sequence). V was cut by 2 bases and J by 1 base, with 18 bases left in between. The CDR3 length is 18 residues. The CDR3 DNA follows: TGTGCCAGCAGCTTAATCTCAGAGCGGTTTGGATCCTACAATGAGCAGTTCTTC. Translation: CASSLISERFGSYNEQFF.

The chain links TRBV10-3 to TRBJ2-3; 7 bases agree with TRBD2. CDR3 length: 16 residues. V lost 2 bases and J lost 1; bases outside the gene matches: 6. Germline-derived CDR1 and CDR2 are ENHRY and SYGVKD. For the CDR3, the DNA is TGTGCCATCAGTGAGCGACTAGCAGGCGGCACAGATACGCAGTATTTT. It codes for CAISERLAGGTDTQYF.

J is TRBJ1-4 and V is TRBV7-6; unclear D gene. The V gene's germline CDR1 is SGHVS and CDR2 FNYEAQ. The V end lost 4 bases, the J end lost 5 bases, and 14 bases lay between the germline ends. This CDR3 spans 15 amino acids. The CDR3 protein is CASSSTTFGNEKLFF. Here the CDR3 DNA reads TGTGCCAGCAGCTCGACTACCTTCGGGAATGAAAAACTGTTTTTT.

This chain links TRBV5-6 with TRBJ2-7; 9 bases agree with TRBD2. The CDR3 consists of 14 residues. The junction had 6 bases not matched to a gene; V was cut back by 2 bases and J by 6 bases. The V gene's germline CDR1 is SGHDT and CDR2 YYEEEE. The CDR3, as DNA: TGTGCCAGCAGCTTCGGGACTAGCATTTTCGAGCAGTACTTC. Its protein product is CASSFGTSIFEQYF.